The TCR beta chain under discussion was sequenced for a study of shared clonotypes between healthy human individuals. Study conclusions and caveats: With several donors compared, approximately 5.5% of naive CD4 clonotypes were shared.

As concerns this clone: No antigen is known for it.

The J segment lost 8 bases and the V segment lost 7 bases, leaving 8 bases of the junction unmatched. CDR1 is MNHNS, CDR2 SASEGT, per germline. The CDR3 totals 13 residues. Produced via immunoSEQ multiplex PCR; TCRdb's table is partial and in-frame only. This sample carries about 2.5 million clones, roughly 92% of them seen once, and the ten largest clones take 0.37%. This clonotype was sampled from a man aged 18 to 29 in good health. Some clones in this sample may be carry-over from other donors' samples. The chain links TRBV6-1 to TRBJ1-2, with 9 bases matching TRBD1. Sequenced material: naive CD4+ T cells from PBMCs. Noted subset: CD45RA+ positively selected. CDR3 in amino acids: CASNRMDRGGYTF. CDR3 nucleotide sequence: TGTGCCAGCAACAGGATGGACAGGGGCGGCTACACCTTC.